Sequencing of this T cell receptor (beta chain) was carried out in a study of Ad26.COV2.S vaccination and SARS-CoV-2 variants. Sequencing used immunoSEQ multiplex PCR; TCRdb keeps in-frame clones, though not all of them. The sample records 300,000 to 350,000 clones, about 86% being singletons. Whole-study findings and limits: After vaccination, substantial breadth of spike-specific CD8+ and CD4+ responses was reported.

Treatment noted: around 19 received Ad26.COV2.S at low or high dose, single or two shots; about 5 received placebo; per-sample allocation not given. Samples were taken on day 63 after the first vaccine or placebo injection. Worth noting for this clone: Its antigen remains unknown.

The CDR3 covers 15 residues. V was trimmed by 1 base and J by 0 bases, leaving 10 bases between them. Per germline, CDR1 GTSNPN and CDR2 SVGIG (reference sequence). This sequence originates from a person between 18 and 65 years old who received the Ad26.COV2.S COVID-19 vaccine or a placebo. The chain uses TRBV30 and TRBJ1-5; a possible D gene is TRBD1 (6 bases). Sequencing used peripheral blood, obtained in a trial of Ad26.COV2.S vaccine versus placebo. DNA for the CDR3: TGTGCCTGGAGTGGGACAGTCTATAGCAATCAGCCCCAGCATTTT. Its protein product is CAWSGTVYSNQPQHF.